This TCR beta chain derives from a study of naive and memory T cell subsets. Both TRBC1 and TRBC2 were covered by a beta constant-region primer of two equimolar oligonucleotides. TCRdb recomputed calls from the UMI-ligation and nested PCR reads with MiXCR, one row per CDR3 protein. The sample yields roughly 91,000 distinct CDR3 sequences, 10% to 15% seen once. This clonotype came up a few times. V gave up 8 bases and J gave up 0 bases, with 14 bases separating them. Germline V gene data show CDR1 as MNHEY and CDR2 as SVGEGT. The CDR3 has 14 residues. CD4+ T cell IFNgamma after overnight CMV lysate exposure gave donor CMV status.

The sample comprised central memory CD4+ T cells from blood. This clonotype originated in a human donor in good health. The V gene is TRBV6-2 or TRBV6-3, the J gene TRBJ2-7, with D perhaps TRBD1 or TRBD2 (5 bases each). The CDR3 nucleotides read TGTGCCAGCTACGGGACCCATGACTCCTACGAGCAGTACTTC. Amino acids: CASYGTHDSYEQYF.